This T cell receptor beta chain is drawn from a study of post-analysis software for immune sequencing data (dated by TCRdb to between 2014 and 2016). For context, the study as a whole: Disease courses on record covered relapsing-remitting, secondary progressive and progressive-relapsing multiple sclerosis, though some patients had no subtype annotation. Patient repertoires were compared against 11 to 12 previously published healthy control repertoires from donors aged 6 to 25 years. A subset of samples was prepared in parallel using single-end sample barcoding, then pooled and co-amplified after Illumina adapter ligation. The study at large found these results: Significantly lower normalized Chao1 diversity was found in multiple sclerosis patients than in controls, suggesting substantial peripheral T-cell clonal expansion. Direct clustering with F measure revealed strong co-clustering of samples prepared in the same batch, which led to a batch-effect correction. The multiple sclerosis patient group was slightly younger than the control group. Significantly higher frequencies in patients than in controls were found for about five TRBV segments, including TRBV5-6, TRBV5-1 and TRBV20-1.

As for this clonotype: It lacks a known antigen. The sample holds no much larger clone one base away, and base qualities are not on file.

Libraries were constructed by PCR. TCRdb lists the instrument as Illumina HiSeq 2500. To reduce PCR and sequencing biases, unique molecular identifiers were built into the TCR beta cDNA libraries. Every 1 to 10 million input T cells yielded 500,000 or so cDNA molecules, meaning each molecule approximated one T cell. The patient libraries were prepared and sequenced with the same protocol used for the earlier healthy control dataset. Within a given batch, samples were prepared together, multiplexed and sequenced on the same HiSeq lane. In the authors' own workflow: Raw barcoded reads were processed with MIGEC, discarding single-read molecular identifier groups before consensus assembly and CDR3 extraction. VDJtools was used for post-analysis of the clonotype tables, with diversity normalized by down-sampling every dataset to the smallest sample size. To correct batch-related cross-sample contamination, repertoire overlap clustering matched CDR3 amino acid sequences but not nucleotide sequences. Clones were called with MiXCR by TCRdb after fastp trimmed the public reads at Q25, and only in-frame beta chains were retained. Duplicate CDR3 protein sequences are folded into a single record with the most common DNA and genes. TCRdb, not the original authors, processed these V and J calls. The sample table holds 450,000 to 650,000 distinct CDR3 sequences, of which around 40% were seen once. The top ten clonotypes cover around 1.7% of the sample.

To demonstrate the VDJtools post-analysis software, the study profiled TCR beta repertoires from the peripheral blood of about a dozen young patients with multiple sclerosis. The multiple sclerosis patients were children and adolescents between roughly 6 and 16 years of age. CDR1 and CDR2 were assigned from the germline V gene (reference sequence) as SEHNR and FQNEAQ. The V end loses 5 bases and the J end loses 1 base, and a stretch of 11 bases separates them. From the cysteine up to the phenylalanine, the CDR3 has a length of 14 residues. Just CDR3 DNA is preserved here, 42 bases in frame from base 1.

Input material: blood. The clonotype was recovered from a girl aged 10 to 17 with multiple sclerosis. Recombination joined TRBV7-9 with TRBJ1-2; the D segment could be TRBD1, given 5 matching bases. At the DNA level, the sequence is TGTGCCAGCAGCGAGAGGGGCGATAACTATGGCTACACCTTC. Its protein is CASSERGDNYGYTF.